This TCR beta chain was sequenced for a study of PD-1 blockade in classical Hodgkin lymphoma. Trimming stripped 7 bases from V and 6 bases from J, with 22 bases between. Germline CDR1 is MDHEN and CDR2 is SYDVKM. CDR3 length: 16 residues. Every patient relapsed after autologous stem cell transplantation, and brentuximab vedotin exposure varied. Here immunoSEQ multiplex PCR was the method, and the copy in TCRdb shows in-frame clones only, minus some. The sample yields some 18,000 clones, roughly 82% seen once. J is TRBJ1-5 and V is TRBV28; possibly TRBD1 for D (6 bases). Material: peripheral blood mononuclear cells (PBMCs), obtained before the second cycle of nivolumab. This clonotype originated in a human donor with classical Hodgkin lymphoma. CDR3 in DNA: TGTGCCAGCAAGAACCTCCTTGGGGGCGAGAGTCAGCCCCAGCATTTT. Protein product: CASKNLLGGESQPQHF.